Only one count was recorded for the clone carrying this T cell receptor beta chain. What it binds is not known. These data belong to a study of OX40 agonist ivuxolimab in advanced cancers. General study findings and limits: Clonal expansion by week 6 occurred in CD4+ and CD8+ blood T cells (at 0.1 to 3.0 mg/kg). No antigen was identified for the clonally expanded peripheral T cells.

The V gene's germline CDR1 is MNHEY and CDR2 SVGAGI. V was pared by 2 bases and J by 3 bases, with 9 bases of the junction left unmatched. There are 16 residues in the CDR3. The investigators sampled blood at baseline, at cycle 4 day 1, and at cycle 7 day 1. The repertoire was sequenced with immunoSEQ multiplex PCR; TCRdb's copy has only in-frame clones and lacks some. The sample lists under 95,000 clones; roughly 83% were seen once. This sequence originates from an adult with an advanced solid tumor such as melanoma, head and neck, liver or kidney cancer. The sample consisted of CD4+ or CD8+ T cells sorted from blood, taken in a trial of the OX40 agonist ivuxolimab. The V and J genes are TRBV6-5 and TRBJ1-2; 7 positions match TRBD1. The CDR3 sequence: CASSYVGDSGHYGYTF. For the CDR3, the DNA is TGTGCCAGCAGTTACGTTGGGGACAGTGGACACTATGGCTACACCTTC.